This record looks at one TCR beta chain sequence and its context. Its cognate antigen is unknown. TRB rearrangements spanning V, D and J were amplified using mixed TRB-A/B primers. One entry per CDR3 protein, called by TCRdb with MiXCR from the multiplex PCR reads. The table records 7,000 to 10,000 distinct CDR3 sequences, under 50% of them present only once. Peripheral blood genomic DNA, not sorted cells or RNA, was the template. The entry originates in a study of T cell repertoires in aging, cancer and after chemotherapy. Whole-study findings and limits: In each cancer cohort, median generation probability increased across chemotherapy, suggesting thymic output rebounded. Loss of evenness, beyond lost richness, contributed to age-related TCR diversity decline in cancer patients.

V lost 1 base to trimming and J lost 9 bases, with 14 bases between them. The CDR3 extends over 14 amino acids. The germline V gene encodes CDR1 SGHKS and CDR2 YYEKEE (reference sequence). The sequencing input was blood. This chain uses TRBV5-5 with TRBJ2-1; tentative D call: TRBD2 (7 bases). This TCR derives from a human donor with a solid tumor. CDR3 bases: TGTGCCAGCAGCTTGTACGGGGGGCACGGTGAGCAGTTCTTC. This gives the protein CASSLYGGHGEQFF.